The 32 T cell receptor beta chains presented below share a single source sample, sequenced in a study of naive and memory T cell subsets. Four PCR rounds used nested alpha and beta constant region primers plus the SP2 primer. Via MiXCR, TCRdb re-called the 5' RACE reads, giving one row per CDR3 protein. The sample carries 50,000 to 60,000 distinct CDR3 sequences, about 8.3% recorded once. A UMI-containing oligonucleotide was joined by 3' ligation to the TCR cDNA template. The source of these receptors is a female donor in good health.

This clonotype was counted between two and nine times. This chain joins TRBV6-2 or TRBV6-3 and TRBJ1-6; D gene uncertain. From germline, CDR1 is MNHEY and CDR2 SVGEGT. CDR3 length: 13 amino acids. V dropped 7 bases and J dropped 7 bases, with 11 bases sitting between them. The CDR3 nucleotides read TGTGCCAGCAACCGGAGTAGGAATTCACCCCTCCACTTT. It is translated as CASNRSRNSPLHF.

This clonotype was found a few times. This chain links TRBV6-6 with TRBJ1-2; D gene ambiguous. Trimming shortened V by 6 bases and J by 8 bases, and 19 bases separated the two germline ends. Germline V lookup: CDR1 MNHNY, CDR2 SVGAGI (reference sequence). The CDR3 runs 14 residues. The CDR3 spells CASSPTSQAVGYTF. CDR3 nucleotides: TGTGCCAGCAGCCCCACGAGCCAGGCAGTGGGCTACACCTTC.

CDR3 nucleotide sequence: TGTGCCAGCAGTCCAACAGGGAGGAACTCTGGAAACACCATATATTTT. It codes for CASSPTGRNSGNTIYF. The rearrangement uses TRBV6-6 and TRBJ1-3, with D perhaps matching TRBD1 (6 bases). The germline CDR1 and CDR2 sequences are MNHNY and SVGAGI (reference sequence). CDR3 length equals 16 residues. Trimming removed 5 bases at V and 0 bases at J, with 14 bases between.

This clonotype was found a few times. The chain uses TRBV29-1 and TRBJ2-5; D is unclear. Trimming took 4 bases from V and 1 from J, leaving 7 bases between them. Per the germline V gene, CDR1 is SQVTM and CDR2 is ANQGSEA. The CDR3 covers 12 residues. In nucleotides, the CDR3 is TGCAGCGTTGGGGCGGCCCAAGAGACCCAGTACTTC. This encodes CSVGAAQETQYF.

The chain uses TRBV5-1 and TRBJ2-5; the D is unclear. This CDR3 has 14 amino acids. V was pared by 4 bases and J by 2 bases, with 12 bases between. From germline, CDR1 is SGHRS and CDR2 YFSETQ. This chain's CDR3 is CASSQVPSQETQYF. The DNA of the CDR3 is TGCGCCAGCAGCCAGGTCCCGAGTCAAGAGACCCAGTACTTC.

This clonotype was recorded many times. The rearrangement joins TRBV9 to TRBJ2-3, with 8 positions matching TRBD2. Germline values: CDR1 SGDLS, CDR2 YYNGEE. This CDR3 contains 15 residues. Losses at the gene ends were 8 bases for V and 5 bases for J; bases not matched to a gene: 13. CDR3 protein: CASTASGSQGDTQYF. As DNA, the CDR3 is TGTGCCAGTACAGCAAGCGGGAGCCAGGGAGATACGCAGTATTTT.

This clonotype was seen ten or more times. J is TRBJ1-4 and V is TRBV18; D is unresolved. Looked up from germline, CDR1 is KGHSH and CDR2 is LQKENI. The CDR3 contains 13 residues. Trimming took 5 bases from V and 8 from J, leaving 12 bases between them. Written as DNA, the CDR3 is TGTGCCAGCTCAAACAACCTTCGGGAAAAACTGTTTTTT. Amino acids: CASSNNLREKLFF.

J is TRBJ1-1 and V is TRBV18; D call uncertain. Germline V gene lookup returns CDR1 KGHSH and CDR2 LQKENI. The V gene lost 9 bases and the J gene lost 4 bases, with 15 bases spanning the gap. This CDR3 spans 13 amino acids. CDR3 residues: CASRSGLSTEAFF. Written as DNA, the CDR3 is TGTGCCAGTCGCAGCGGACTATCCACTGAAGCTTTCTTT.

A few counts support this clonotype. J is TRBJ1-1 and V is TRBV19, with no clear D. Trimming took 3 bases from V and 1 from J, leaving 9 bases between them. The V gene's germline CDR1 is LNHDA and CDR2 SQIVND (reference sequence). The CDR3 runs to 14 residues. The CDR3 sequence: CASSIDKRNTEAFF. The CDR3 DNA reads TGTGCCAGTAGTATTGACAAGAGGAACACTGAAGCTTTCTTT.

This clonotype was seen more than once but under ten times. The chain recombines TRBV18 with TRBJ2-5; the D is unclear. V was cut by 6 bases and J by 2 bases, with 10 bases left in between. CDR3 length: 13 amino acids. Per germline, CDR1 KGHSH and CDR2 LQKENI. CDR3 region: CASSQLTQETQYF. In DNA form, the CDR3 reads TGTGCCAGCTCTCAACTGACACAAGAGACCCAGTACTTC.

V usage is TRBV5-1 and J usage is TRBJ1-1, with D uncertain. Trimming took off 4 bases at V and 1 base at J, with 2 bases between the two ends. Germline CDR1 SGHRS, CDR2 YFSETQ. There are 11 residues in the CDR3. Written as DNA, the CDR3 is TGCGCCAGCAGCGAGAACACTGAAGCTTTCTTT. It yields the protein CASSENTEAFF.

This clonotype was seen repeatedly, ten times or more. Here the CDR3 reads CSARLNTGELFF. For the CDR3, the DNA is TGCAGTGCTAGATTAAACACCGGGGAGCTGTTTTTT. The chain links TRBV20-1 to TRBJ2-2; no clear D. The V end was cut by 2 bases, the J end by 2 bases, with 3 bases between. The length of the CDR3 is 12 residues. Per the germline V gene, CDR1 is DFQATT and CDR2 is SNEGSKA (reference sequence).

The gene calls are TRBV6-1 and TRBJ1-1; tentatively, D is TRBD1 (5 bases). With 3 bases removed from V and 0 bases from J, the gap between germline ends came to 11 bases. Germline V gene data show CDR1 as MNHNS and CDR2 as SASEGT. There are 15 residues in the CDR3. The CDR3 nucleotides are TGTGCCAGCAGTGAGGGGCGGGTCTTGAACACTGAAGCTTTCTTT. Translating gives CASSEGRVLNTEAFF.

This clonotype occurred a few times. This chain connects TRBV7-9 to TRBJ2-5; a weak D match, TRBD2 (6 bases). The CDR3 is 14 amino acids. The germline gives CDR1 SEHNR, CDR2 FQNEAQ (reference sequence). Trimming cost V 5 bases and J 4 bases, with 14 bases left between them. This chain's CDR3 is CASSVQGGPETQYF. DNA for the CDR3: TGTGCCAGCAGCGTCCAGGGAGGCCCAGAGACCCAGTACTTC.

Written as DNA, the CDR3 is TGTGCCAGCAGTTCGACAGTCTCCTACGAGCAGTACTTC. Its translation: CASSSTVSYEQYF. The J gene is TRBJ2-7, the V gene TRBV27, with D perhaps matching TRBD1 (5 bases). Germline lookup yields CDR1 MNHEY and CDR2 SMNVEV (reference sequence). The CDR3 runs to 13 residues. Trimming removed 4 bases from V and 0 bases from J, with 7 bases in between.

This clonotype was counted at least ten times. This chain uses TRBV12-3 or TRBV12-4 with TRBJ1-5; D is ambiguous. Trimming took 5 bases from V and 3 from J, leaving 14 bases between them. The CDR3 covers 15 residues. The CDR3 DNA reads TGTGCCAGCAGTCCGGACCAAATTAACAATCAGCCCCAGCATTTT. It codes for CASSPDQINNQPQHF.

V and J are TRBV4-2 and TRBJ2-5, with a tentative D call TRBD2 (5 bases). The V and J ends lost 0 bases and 4 bases respectively, with 12 bases between them. Germline V gene lookup returns CDR1 LGHNA and CDR2 YNFKEQ. The CDR3 has 15 amino acids. The DNA for the CDR3 is TGTGCCAGCAGCCAAGATTGGAATCGGGGAGAGACCCAGTACTTC. As protein: CASSQDWNRGETQYF.

The chain employs TRBV6-5 and TRBJ2-2; D gene ambiguous. The CDR3 is made up of 16 amino acids. Germline loops: CDR1 MNHEY, CDR2 SVGAGI. The germline V and J ends were trimmed by 5 bases and 4 bases, with 17 bases remaining between them. The chain's CDR3 is CASSDYQPRGTGELFF. Here the CDR3 DNA reads TGTGCCAGCAGTGATTACCAACCTCGAGGCACCGGGGAGCTGTTTTTT.

This clonotype was picked up many times. The CDR3 DNA is TGCGCCAGCAGCCAACCGGGACAGGGGCTCTCAGTGGCTTTCTTT. This translates into CASSQPGQGLSVAFF. The genes are TRBV4-1 and TRBJ1-1, with 10 bases that match TRBD1. The germline V gene has CDR1 MGHRA and CDR2 YSYEKL. The J segment lost 11 bases and the V segment lost 2 bases, leaving 11 bases of the junction unmatched. CDR3 length equals 15 residues.

This clonotype was recorded a few times. This rearrangement joins TRBV6-5 to TRBJ1-1; D remains ambiguous. Germline V CDR1 and CDR2: MNHEY, SVGAGI. The CDR3 has 12 residues. With 1 base removed from V and 5 bases from J, the gap between germline ends came to 5 bases. CDR3 amino acids: CASSYLGTEAFF. The CDR3, as DNA: TGTGCCAGCAGTTACTTGGGTACTGAAGCTTTCTTT.

This clonotype was seen repeatedly, ten times or more. This chain uses TRBV12-3 or TRBV12-4 with TRBJ2-3; TRBD2 matches 12 bases. With V trimmed by 5 bases and J by 6 bases, 3 bases remained unmatched. The CDR3 is 14 amino acids. The DNA for the CDR3 is TGTGCCAGCAGTCCCACTAGCGGGGGGGATACGCAGTATTTT. Translated, it gives CASSPTSGGDTQYF.

This clonotype appeared a few times. The chain uses TRBV29-1 and TRBJ2-3; either TRBD1 or TRBD2 may supply D (5 bases each). The V gene's germline CDR1 is SQVTM and CDR2 ANQGSEA. Trimming removed 3 bases from V and 4 bases from J, with 26 bases in between. CDR3 length equals 18 residues. For the CDR3, the DNA is TGCAGCGTTGATGAGGTGGGACGAGGCGGAGATACCCCAGATACGCAGTATTTT. Translated: CSVDEVGRGGDTPDTQYF.

The CDR3: CASSLSAGTGDYEQYF. Here the CDR3 DNA reads TGTGCCAGCAGTTTATCAGCCGGGACAGGGGACTACGAGCAGTACTTC. This rearrangement joins TRBV27 to TRBJ2-7, with 10 bases identical to TRBD1. The CDR3 runs 16 residues. Germline V CDR1 and CDR2: MNHEY, SMNVEV (reference sequence). V trimming: 0 bases; J trimming: 3 bases; junction bases outside the gene matches: 5.

As concerns this clonotype: A clone one base away is much larger, so this may be a read error. The CDR3: CASRNTETGYNQPQHF. The CDR3, as DNA: TGTGCCAGCAGGAATACCGAGACAGGGTACAATCAGCCCCAGCATTTT. The chain is built from TRBV12-3 or TRBV12-4 and TRBJ1-5, with TRBD1 identical over 7 bases. The CDR3 sequence is 16 residues long. Trimming removed 6 bases from V and 3 bases from J; junction bases left unmatched: 11.

This clonotype has at least ten counts. J is TRBJ2-2 and V is TRBV3-1, with D perhaps matching TRBD2 (5 bases). CDR1 and CDR2 from the germline V gene are LGHDT and YNNKEL (reference sequence). V gave up 4 bases and J gave up 2 bases, with 11 bases separating them. This CDR3 is 15 amino acids long. The CDR3 loop reads CASSPTRANTGELFF. In DNA, the CDR3 is TGTGCCAGCAGCCCCACTAGGGCAAACACCGGGGAGCTGTTTTTT. Based on the CDR3 plus reference TRBV3-1 and TRBJ2-2, the full variable domain is DTAVSQTPKYLVTQMGNDKSIKCEQNLGHDTMYWYKQDSKKFLKIMFSYNNKELIINETVPNRFSPKSPDKAHLNLHINSLELGDSAVYFCASSPTRANTGELFFGEGSRLTVL.

The chain employs TRBV5-1 and TRBJ2-3; no definite D call. Between the trimmed V and J ends, which lost 1 base and 0 bases, there was a span of 9 bases. This CDR3 spans 15 amino acids. From germline, CDR1 is SGHRS and CDR2 YFSETQ. CDR3 coding DNA: TGCGCCAGCAGCTTGTCGGTAGTAAGCACAGATACGCAGTATTTT. Translated: CASSLSVVSTDTQYF.

This clonotype was seen more than once but under ten times. The chain uses TRBV11-3 and TRBJ2-4; 10 bases map to TRBD2. Germline CDR1 and CDR2: SGHNT and YENEEA. There are 18 residues in the CDR3. The junction had 9 bases not matched to a gene; V was cut back by 1 base and J by 3 bases. For the CDR3, the DNA is TGTGCCAGCAGCTTAGGGTCGTCGGCTAGCGGGGGCAAAAACATTCAGTACTTC. Translation: CASSLGSSASGGKNIQYF. Full variable domain (missing parts from reference TRBV11-3 and TRBJ2-4): EAGVVQSPRYKIIEKKQPVAFWCNPISGHNTLYWYLQNLGQGPELLIRYENEEAVDDSQLPKDRFSAERLKGVDSTLKIQPAELGDSAVYLCASSLGSSASGGKNIQYFGAGTRLSVL.

For this clonotype: A read error is possible here, since a much larger clone lies one base away. The chain employs TRBV20-1 and TRBJ1-2; weak D call: TRBD1 (6 bases). The V gene's germline CDR1 is DFQATT and CDR2 SNEGSKA (reference sequence). The CDR3 totals 11 residues. CDR3: CSVIRGYGDTF. The CDR3 DNA sequence: TGCAGTGTGATCAGGGGCTATGGCGACACCTTC.

This clonotype was seen at least ten times. This chain joins TRBV4-3 and TRBJ1-2; unclear D gene. CDR3 length: 16 residues. Trimming left V 1 base short and J 2 bases short, with 14 bases between. Germline CDR1 reads LGHNA; CDR2 reads YSLEER. The CDR3 loop is CASSQGLGILNYGYTF. CDR3 in DNA: TGCGCCAGCAGCCAAGGGCTTGGGATCCTAAACTATGGCTACACCTTC.

This clonotype was picked up many times. V and J are TRBV10-3 and TRBJ2-7, with 13 bases lining up with TRBD2. With 6 bases clipped from V and 2 bases from J, the junction kept 4 bases outside the gene matches. Germline V gene sequence: CDR1 ENHRY, CDR2 SYGVKD. The CDR3 loop spans 15 amino acids. CDR3 sequence: CAIRAGTSGAYEQYF. CDR3 DNA: TGTGCCATCAGAGCCGGGACTAGCGGGGCCTACGAGCAGTACTTC.

This clonotype was detected only a few times. Written as DNA, the CDR3 is TGTGCCAGCAGTTCGGACGGGAACACTGAAGCTTTCTTT. Its translation is CASSSDGNTEAFF. The chain uses TRBV12-3 or TRBV12-4 and TRBJ1-1; no firm D call. The CDR3 consists of 13 residues. V was shortened by 4 bases and J by 1 base, with 7 bases between the two germline ends.

This clonotype was observed many times. This chain connects TRBV27 to TRBJ2-1; TRBD2 might be the D (6 bases). CDR3 length: 16 residues. Germline V gene lookup returns CDR1 MNHEY and CDR2 SMNVEV (reference sequence). Trimming shortened V by 5 bases and J by 9 bases, and 23 bases separated the two germline ends. In DNA form, the CDR3 reads TGTGCCAGCAGTCCTCGGCCCCTGACTAACGGGGGTGAGCAGTTCTTC. It yields the protein CASSPRPLTNGGEQFF.